These 7 T cell receptor beta chains came from one sample sequenced in a study of blood T cell repertoires in COVID-19. Libraries were prepared by immunoSEQ multiplex PCR; TCRdb keeps only in-frame clonotypes and omits some of them. The sample consists of about 64,000 clones, approximately 78% of them appearing once. The sequencing input was peripheral blood. Source of these receptors: a human donor in a cohort sampled during active COVID-19.

With respect to this clone: One junction end does not reproduce the germline sequence, and a read error may be involved. The gene calls are TRBV15 and TRBJ2-2; 8 bases map to TRBD1. Germline assignment: CDR1 LNHNV and CDR2 YYDKDF (reference sequence). The CDR3 covers 17 residues. The CDR3 DNA reads TGTGCCACCAGCAGAGACCTGACAGGGGCGAAGACCGGGGAGCTGTTTTTT. As protein: CATSRDLTGAKTGELFF.

This clone rates as medium-sized. The chain combines TRBV5-4 with TRBJ2-1; TRBD2 agrees at 8 bases. With 3 bases clipped from V and 6 bases from J, the junction kept 8 bases outside the gene matches. The CDR3 totals 15 residues. The germline CDR1 and CDR2 sequences are SGHNT and YYREEE (reference sequence). CDR3 amino acids: CASSSDPGTSNEQFF. The CDR3 DNA is TGTGCCAGCAGCTCCGACCCCGGGACTAGCAATGAGCAGTTCTTC.

The sample holds one count of this clone. The V call is TRBV6-5, the J call TRBJ1-6; 7 positions match TRBD1. With 6 bases clipped from V and 3 bases from J, the junction kept 5 bases outside the gene matches. Germline-derived CDR1 and CDR2 are MNHEY and SVGAGI. This CDR3 spans 15 amino acids. The CDR3 here is CASRDRPDYNSPLHF. In nucleotides, the CDR3 is TGTGCCAGCAGGGACAGGCCCGACTATAATTCACCCCTCCACTTT.

J is TRBJ2-1 and V is TRBV9, with D maybe TRBD2 (5 bases). Trimming stripped 0 bases from V and 10 bases from J, with 20 bases between. The CDR3 is 16 residues long. In germline, CDR1 is SGDLS, CDR2 YYNGEE. CDR3 DNA: TGTGCCAGCAGCGTAGGTTCTACAACCCGCCCGGGGGAGCAGTTCTTC. It translates to CASSVGSTTRPGEQFF.

In nucleotides, the CDR3 is TGTGCCAGCAGTTACCGGTTCTCCGGAGAGACCCAGTACTTC. Translated, it gives CASSYRFSGETQYF. The V call is TRBV6-6, the J call TRBJ2-5, with unresolved D. Trimming pared 2 bases from V and 4 bases from J, leaving 11 bases between. Looked up from germline, CDR1 is MNHNY and CDR2 is SVGAGI (reference sequence). The CDR3 consists of 14 residues.

The chain has TRBV9 and TRBJ2-5, with D maybe TRBD1 (5 bases). The CDR3 length is 14 residues. From germline, CDR1 is SGDLS and CDR2 YYNGEE. Deletions cut 0 bases from V and 5 bases from J, with 11 bases between. The CDR3 sequence: CASSVALQAETQYF. CDR3 nucleotide sequence: TGTGCCAGCAGCGTAGCTTTACAGGCGGAGACCCAGTACTTC.

The chain carries TRBV19 and TRBJ1-6; D is possibly TRBD1 (5 bases). Trimming stripped 5 bases from V and 4 bases from J, with 12 bases between. The CDR3 is made up of 15 amino acids. Looked up from germline, CDR1 is LNHDA and CDR2 is SQIVND (reference sequence). CDR3 amino acids: CASSRTLTYNSPLHF. As DNA, the CDR3 is TGTGCCAGTAGTCGGACACTGACTTATAATTCACCCCTCCACTTT.